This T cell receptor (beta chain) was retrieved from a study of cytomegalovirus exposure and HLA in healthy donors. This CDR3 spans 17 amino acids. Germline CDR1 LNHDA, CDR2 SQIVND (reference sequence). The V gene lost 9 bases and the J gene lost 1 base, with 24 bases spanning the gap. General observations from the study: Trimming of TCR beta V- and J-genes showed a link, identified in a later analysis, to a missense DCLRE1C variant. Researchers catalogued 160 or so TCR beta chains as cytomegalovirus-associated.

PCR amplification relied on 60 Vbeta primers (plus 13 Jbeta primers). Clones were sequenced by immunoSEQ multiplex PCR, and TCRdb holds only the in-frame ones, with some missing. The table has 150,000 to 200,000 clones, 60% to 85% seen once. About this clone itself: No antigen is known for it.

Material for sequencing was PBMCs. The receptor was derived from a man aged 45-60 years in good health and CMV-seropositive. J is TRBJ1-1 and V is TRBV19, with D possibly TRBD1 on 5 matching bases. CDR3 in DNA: TGTGCCAGCCTCCAACCCTCGGACCACAGGAAGAACACTGAAGCTTTCTTT. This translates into CASLQPSDHRKNTEAFF. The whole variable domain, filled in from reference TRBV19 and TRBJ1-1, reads DGGITQSPKYLFRKEGQNVTLSCEQNLNHDAMYWYRQDPGQGLRLIYYSQIVNDFQKGDIAEGYSVSREKKESFPLTVTSAQKNPTAFYLCASLQPSDHRKNTEAFFGQGTRLTVV.